This paragraph covers one T cell receptor (beta chain) sequence. These data are taken from a study of blood T cell repertoires in COVID-19. Germline V gene sequence: CDR1 GTSNPN, CDR2 SVGIG (reference sequence). This CDR3 spans 13 amino acids. V was pared by 8 bases and J by 3 bases, with 16 bases between. Here immunoSEQ multiplex PCR was the method, and the copy in TCRdb shows in-frame clones only, minus some. The table has roughly 200,000 clones, approximately 90% seen once. This receptor was identified in a man aged 25-45 years who had recovered from COVID-19. The sequenced material came from PBMCs or T cells enriched from blood (not recorded which). This rearrangement joins TRBV30 to TRBJ1-2; weak D call: TRBD1 (5 bases). The CDR3: CAEQDQTDYGYTF. The CDR3 region has the DNA TGTGCCGAACAAGATCAGACAGACTATGGCTACACCTTC. Full variable domain (rest looked up from reference TRBV30 and TRBJ1-2): SQTIHQWPATLVQPVGSPLSLECTVEGTSNPNLYWYRQAAGRGLQLLFYSVGIGQISSEVPQNLSASRPQDRQFILSSKKLLLSDSGFYLCAEQDQTDYGYTFGSGTRLTVV.